The 20 T cell receptor beta chains listed next were all sequenced from one sample in a study of T cells after yellow fever vaccination. TCRdb used MiXCR to reprocess the 5' RACE reads, holding one entry per CDR3 protein. The sample includes 250,000 or so distinct CDR3 sequences, 3.6% of them seen just once. Sequenced material: PBMCs, taken 15 days after the yellow fever booster vaccination. The origin of the receptors is a man between 18 and 35 years old who received the YFV17D yellow fever vaccine.

This clonotype came up many times. This sequence joins TRBV20-1 and TRBJ1-6; 11 bases align to TRBD1. This CDR3 has 15 residues. J lost 15 bases, V lost 4 bases, and 14 bases had no gene match. Germline V gives CDR1 DFQATT, CDR2 SNEGSKA (reference sequence). The DNA of the CDR3 is TGCAGTGCTACCTATGATATATGGACAGGGGGCAACCTCCACTTT. As protein: CSATYDIWTGGNLHF.

This clonotype was seen many times. V and J are TRBV15 and TRBJ2-1; D is undetermined. CDR1 is LNHNV and CDR2 is YYDKDF in the germline V gene (reference sequence). V was pared by 1 base and J by 7 bases, with 5 bases between. This CDR3 has 12 amino acids. CDR3 region: CATSRGLNEQFF. The CDR3 DNA reads TGTGCCACCAGCAGAGGTTTGAATGAGCAGTTCTTC.

This clonotype was detected ten times or more. This sequence joins TRBV4-3 and TRBJ2-1, with 10 bases aligning to TRBD2. This CDR3 comprises 15 residues. Germline V lookup: CDR1 LGHNA, CDR2 YSLEER. Trimming at V came to 0 bases and at J to 10 bases, leaving 6 bases not matched to a gene. Here the CDR3 reads CASSQDRAGGLEQFF. CDR3 bases: TGCGCCAGCAGCCAAGATAGAGCGGGGGGGCTGGAGCAGTTCTTC.

Ten or more counts support this clonotype. This chain uses TRBV15 with TRBJ1-2, with 7 bases lining up with TRBD1. Trimming took 5 bases from V and 4 from J; bases not matched to a gene: 10. CDR1 is LNHNV and CDR2 is YYDKDF in the germline V gene (reference sequence). CDR3 size: 15 residues. The CDR3 coding sequence is TGTGCCACCAGCTCACGACAGGGCAGAAGCTATGGCTACACCTTC. It specifies CATSSRQGRSYGYTF.

This clonotype was counted at least ten times. The V call is TRBV7-9, the J call TRBJ2-6; 7 positions match TRBD2. In germline, CDR1 is SEHNR, CDR2 FQNEAQ (reference sequence). Germline trimming cut 9 bases from V and 1 base from J; bases unmatched to any gene: 6. The CDR3 consists of 15 residues. The CDR3: CASPRGESGANVLTF. The CDR3 DNA follows: TGTGCCAGTCCTCGGGGGGAATCTGGGGCCAACGTCCTGACTTTC.

This clonotype was detected many times. The CDR3 nucleotides are TGTGCCAGCAGCTTGCTCCCGGATAACTATGGCTACACCTTC. Residues: CASSLLPDNYGYTF. This chain joins TRBV7-6 and TRBJ1-2; D remains unclear. The CDR3 is 14 residues long. V dropped 3 bases and J dropped 1 base, with 9 bases sitting between them. Germline loops: CDR1 SGHVS, CDR2 FNYEAQ.

This clonotype was observed many times. This chain's CDR3 is CASSLNSIYEQFF. CDR3 nucleotide sequence: TGCGCCAGCAGCTTGAATAGTATCTATGAGCAGTTCTTC. V usage is TRBV5-1 and J usage is TRBJ2-1, with no clear D. Germline-derived CDR1 and CDR2 are SGHRS and YFSETQ. V lost 1 base, J lost 8 bases, and 10 bases lay in between. There are 13 residues in the CDR3. The variable domain in full, with the rest retrieved from reference TRBV5-1 and TRBJ2-1, is KAGVTQTPRYLIKTRGQQVTLSCSPISGHRSVSWYQQTPGQGLQFLFEYFSETQRNKGNFPGRFSGRQFSNSRSEMNVSTLELGDSALYLCASSLNSIYEQFFGPGTRLTVL.

In its sample, this clonotype was seen many times. The rearrangement uses TRBV5-1 and TRBJ2-2; 14 bases agree with TRBD2. The germline CDR1 and CDR2 sequences are SGHRS and YFSETQ. The ends lost 3 bases at V and 5 bases at J; junction bases unmatched: 0. This CDR3 spans 15 amino acids. The CDR3 coding sequence is TGCGCCAGCAGCTGGACTAGCGGGGGGACCGGGGAGCTGTTTTTT. Amino acids: CASSWTSGGTGELFF.

This clonotype has ten or more counts. The V call is TRBV5-1, the J call TRBJ1-2, with D perhaps TRBD1 (6 bases). Germline values: CDR1 SGHRS, CDR2 YFSETQ. This CDR3 is built from 14 residues. Trimming removed 4 bases at V and 4 bases at J, with 14 bases between. CDR3 amino acids: CASSSNGQPYGYTF. The CDR3 DNA reads TGCGCCAGCAGCAGCAACGGACAGCCCTATGGCTACACCTTC.

This clonotype was seen repeatedly, ten times or more. The chain is built from TRBV6-6 and TRBJ1-2; D is unclear. The CDR3 is 16 residues long. CDR1 MNHNY and CDR2 SVGAGI come from the germline V gene (reference sequence). Trimming removed 0 bases at V and 5 bases at J, with 16 bases between. CDR3: CASSYSTWVSDYGYTF. Written as DNA, the CDR3 is TGTGCCAGCAGTTACTCGACGTGGGTGTCCGATTATGGCTACACCTTC.

The chain recombines TRBV5-4 with TRBJ2-6; unclear D gene. V shed 4 bases and J shed 0 bases, with 11 bases lying between them. The CDR3 length is 16 residues. Germline lookup yields CDR1 SGHNT and CDR2 YYREEE (reference sequence). CDR3 in DNA: TGTGCCAGCAGCATACTTAAGGACTCTGGGGCCAACGTCCTGACTTTC. Translating gives CASSILKDSGANVLTF.

At least ten counts were recorded for this clonotype. V and J are TRBV5-4 and TRBJ1-4; a weak D match, TRBD1 (5 bases). This CDR3 spans 17 amino acids. V was cut by 0 bases and J by 2 bases, with 14 bases left in between. From germline, CDR1 is SGHNT and CDR2 YYREEE (reference sequence). The CDR3 loop reads CASSLEATARTNEKLFF. The CDR3 bases are TGTGCCAGCAGCTTGGAAGCGACAGCGCGCACTAATGAAAAACTGTTTTTT.

The chain joins TRBV20-1 to TRBJ2-2; maybe TRBD2 (6 bases). Trimming took 6 bases from V and 0 from J, leaving 14 bases between them. The CDR3 covers 15 residues. Per germline, CDR1 DFQATT and CDR2 SNEGSKA (reference sequence). CDR3 nucleotides: TGCAGTGCCCACCCCCTAGCGACGAACACCGGGGAGCTGTTTTTT. Residues: CSAHPLATNTGELFF.

This clonotype has a count of ten or more. V usage is TRBV5-1 and J usage is TRBJ2-2; D gene ambiguous. The ends were cut back, 4 bases at V and 0 bases at J, with 10 bases in the middle. Per germline, CDR1 SGHRS and CDR2 YFSETQ. This CDR3 spans 15 amino acids. The CDR3 DNA reads TGCGCCAGCAGCGAGGACGGTCCGAACACCGGGGAGCTGTTTTTT. Its protein product is CASSEDGPNTGELFF.

This clonotype has ten or more counts. The CDR3 region has the DNA TGTGCCATCAAACAGACAGGGTTGAATTCACCCCTCCACTTT. This sequence encodes CAIKQTGLNSPLHF. J is TRBJ1-6 and V is TRBV10-3, with 7 bases lining up with TRBD1. The V segment lost 7 bases and the J segment 7 bases; nucleotides outside the gene matches: 7. The CDR3 has 14 amino acids. Germline lookup yields CDR1 ENHRY and CDR2 SYGVKD.

This clonotype was counted many times. V gene TRBV5-1 combines with J gene TRBJ2-3; D possibly matches TRBD1 or TRBD2 (5 bases each). The CDR3 extends over 15 amino acids. Looked up from germline, CDR1 is SGHRS and CDR2 is YFSETQ. V was pared by 0 bases and J by 0 bases, with 8 bases between. CDR3 sequence reads: CASSLGDRSTDTQYF. CDR3 nucleotide sequence: TGCGCCAGCAGCTTGGGGGACCGGAGCACAGATACGCAGTATTTT.

The V gene is TRBV28, the J gene TRBJ2-1, with D possibly matching TRBD2 (5 bases). V gave up 6 bases and J gave up 10 bases, with 13 bases separating them. This CDR3 has 12 amino acids. CDR1 is MDHEN, CDR2 SYDVKM, per germline. CDR3 loop: CASRSLGREQFF. The CDR3, as DNA: TGTGCCAGCAGGTCACTAGGGCGGGAGCAGTTCTTC.

The table lists this clonotype with many counts. The chain links TRBV6-2 or TRBV6-3 to TRBJ1-2; D is unresolved. Trimming stripped 0 bases from V and 8 bases from J, with 7 bases between. The CDR3 is 12 amino acids. Germline V gene sequence: CDR1 MNHEY, CDR2 SVGEGT. The chain's CDR3 is CASSYSTGGYTF. CDR3 DNA sequence: TGTGCCAGCAGTTACTCGACGGGCGGCTACACCTTC.

Ten or more counts support this clonotype. The CDR3 sequence: CSASMVAGGKETQYF. The CDR3 region has the DNA TGCAGTGCTAGTATGGTAGCGGGGGGGAAAGAGACCCAGTACTTC. This chain joins TRBV20-1 and TRBJ2-5; 11 positions match TRBD2. Trimming cost V 3 bases and J 3 bases; bases outside gene matches: 6. This CDR3 is built from 15 residues. Looked up from germline, CDR1 is DFQATT and CDR2 is SNEGSKA (reference sequence).

This clonotype was seen at least ten times. The CDR3 reads CASSYGGQGVYGYTF. In DNA, the CDR3 is TGTGCCAGCAGTTACGGGGGACAGGGCGTCTATGGCTACACCTTC. This chain connects TRBV6-6 to TRBJ1-2; the match to TRBD1 covers 9 bases. Germline trimming cut 2 bases from V and 4 bases from J; bases unmatched to any gene: 5. This CDR3 contains 15 residues. Germline V lookup: CDR1 MNHNY, CDR2 SVGAGI (reference sequence).